These 17 T cell receptor beta chains came from one sample sequenced in a study of cytomegalovirus exposure and HLA in healthy donors. PCR primers comprised 60 Vbeta and 13 Jbeta primers. Sequencing used immunoSEQ multiplex PCR; TCRdb keeps in-frame clones, though not all of them. Here the sample spans tens of thousands of clones, around 64% being singletons. The sequencing input was PBMCs. These receptors were obtained from a man aged 35-49 years in good health and CMV-seropositive.

This clone was found a few times. The rearrangement joins TRBV9 to TRBJ2-5; D may be TRBD1 (6 bases). Looked up from germline, CDR1 is SGDLS and CDR2 is YYNGEE. CDR3 length equals 14 residues. The V end lost 3 bases, the J end lost 2 bases, and 11 bases lay between the germline ends. The CDR3 protein is CASSDGQLQETQYF. In DNA form, the CDR3 reads TGTGCCAGCAGCGACGGACAGCTGCAAGAGACCCAGTACTTC.

Written as DNA, the CDR3 is TGTGCCAGCAGTGAAGACCCTCGGTATGTGAACACTGAAGCTTTCTTT. It specifies CASSEDPRYVNTEAFF. The chain employs TRBV6-1 and TRBJ1-1; D is ambiguous. Trimming pared 1 base from V and 0 bases from J, leaving 12 bases between. CDR3 size: 16 residues. Germline-derived CDR1 and CDR2 are MNHNS and SASEGT.

As for this clone: A junction boundary mismatches the germline segment, possibly from a read error. J is TRBJ2-3 and V is TRBV7-7; weak D call: TRBD1 (5 bases). This CDR3 contains 14 residues. Germline assignment: CDR1 SSHAT and CDR2 FNYEAQ (reference sequence). CDR3 nucleotide sequence: TGTGCTAGCAGTCAGGACAAGAGCACAGATACGCAGTATTTT. It translates to CASSQDKSTDTQYF.

In DNA, the CDR3 is TGCGCCAGCAGCCTAGGGACAGCCACCCAAGAGACCCAGTACTTC. Protein: CASSLGTATQETQYF. The chain has TRBV5-1 and TRBJ2-5; 7 bases agree with TRBD1. This CDR3 is built from 15 residues. The V gene end was trimmed by 4 bases and the J gene end by 1 base; junction bases not matched to a gene: 7. Germline V gene sequence: CDR1 SGHRS, CDR2 YFSETQ. The full variable domain, rest sourced from reference TRBV5-1 and TRBJ2-5, is KAGVTQTPRYLIKTRGQQVTLSCSPISGHRSVSWYQQTPGQGLQFLFEYFSETQRNKGNFPGRFSGRQFSNSRSEMNVSTLELGDSALYLCASSLGTATQETQYFGPGTRLLVL.

The V gene is TRBV5-8, the J gene TRBJ2-5; 8 bases fit TRBD1. The end of the DNA fits TRBJ2-7 better, so the J call may be wrong. The CDR3 extends over 15 amino acids. CDR1 SGHTS and CDR2 YDEGEE come from the germline V gene. The CDR3 DNA reads TGTGCCAGCAGCTTGAGGCCAGGGGGCGGGTACGAGCAGTACTTC. Its translation is CASSLRPGGGYEQYF.

V usage is TRBV30 and J usage is TRBJ2-1; TRBD1 agrees at 9 bases. The CDR3 covers 15 residues. Per the germline V gene, CDR1 is GTSNPN and CDR2 is SVGIG (reference sequence). With 5 bases clipped from V and 16 bases from J, the junction kept 21 bases outside the gene matches. CDR3 nucleotides: TGTGCCTGGTCAGTACTAGGGACAGGGCGCGATTTTGAATTCTTC. It translates to CAWSVLGTGRDFEFF.

The gene calls are TRBV4-1 and TRBJ2-7, with 7 positions matching TRBD1. Unmatched junction bases numbered 5, after V lost 1 base and J lost 5 bases. Germline CDR1 MGHRA, CDR2 YSYEKL. This CDR3 contains 14 residues. CDR3 DNA sequence: TGCGCCAGCAGCCAAGTACAGGGGTTCGACGAGCAGTACTTC. Translating it yields CASSQVQGFDEQYF.

The chain recombines TRBV5-1 with TRBJ2-7; a weak D match, TRBD2 (6 bases). Trimming cost V 0 bases and J 7 bases, with 11 bases left between them. This CDR3 is 13 amino acids long. Germline lookup yields CDR1 SGHRS and CDR2 YFSETQ. The CDR3 DNA sequence: TGCGCCAGCAGCTTGGCCGGGGGAGCAGAGCAGTACTTC. It yields the protein CASSLAGGAEQYF.

The chain joins TRBV7-2 to TRBJ2-5, with TRBD2 identical over 7 bases. J lost 5 bases, V lost 4 bases, and 1 base had no gene match. CDR3 length: 12 residues. From germline, CDR1 is SGHTA and CDR2 FQGNSA. CDR3 amino acids: CASSWGGETQYF. For the CDR3, the DNA is TGTGCCAGCAGCTGGGGGGGGGAGACCCAGTACTTC.

The chain has TRBV6-6 and TRBJ2-7; D gene uncertain. Between the trimmed V and J ends, which lost 6 bases and 4 bases, there was a span of 7 bases. Germline lookup yields CDR1 MNHNY and CDR2 SVGAGI (reference sequence). This CDR3 is 11 amino acids long. CDR3 amino acids: CASRYQYEQYF. The CDR3 nucleotides read TGTGCCAGCAGGTACCAGTACGAGCAGTACTTC.

This chain joins TRBV19 and TRBJ2-2; D may be TRBD1 (5 bases). The germline CDR1 and CDR2 sequences are LNHDA and SQIVND (reference sequence). Trimming removed 11 bases at V and 6 bases at J, with 13 bases between. The CDR3 runs to 12 residues. The DNA of the CDR3 is TGTGCCGGTAAGGGGTCCGCCGGGGAGCTGTTTTTT. Translation: CAGKGSAGELFF. Supplemented by reference TRBV19 and TRBJ2-2, the full variable domain reads DGGITQSPKYLFRKEGQNVTLSCEQNLNHDAMYWYRQDPGQGLRLIYYSQIVNDFQKGDIAEGYSVSREKKESFPLTVTSAQKNPTAFYLCAGKGSAGELFFGEGSRLTVL.

This clone turned up a few times. The chain carries TRBV6-5 and TRBJ2-1; the match to TRBD2 covers 7 bases. Trimming removed 2 bases from V and 5 bases from J; junction bases left unmatched: 6. CDR3 length equals 15 residues. Germline lookup yields CDR1 MNHEY and CDR2 SVGAGI. The CDR3 spells CASSYRSAGDNEQFF. The CDR3 DNA reads as TGTGCCAGCAGTTACAGGTCTGCGGGGGACAATGAGCAGTTCTTC.

The CDR3 protein is CASSPTGSAYNEQFF. In DNA form, the CDR3 reads TGTGCCAGCAGCCCAACAGGGAGCGCCTACAATGAGCAGTTCTTC. V is TRBV9 and J is TRBJ2-1; D is perhaps TRBD1 (6 bases). Deletions cut 4 bases from V and 2 bases from J, with 13 bases between. This CDR3 spans 15 amino acids. Germline V gene data show CDR1 as SGDLS and CDR2 as YYNGEE.

V is TRBV15 and J is TRBJ2-1, with a weak D call TRBD1 (5 bases). Deletions cut 0 bases from V and 10 bases from J, with 13 bases between. Germline loops: CDR1 LNHNV, CDR2 YYDKDF (reference sequence). This CDR3 is 14 amino acids long. CDR3 sequence: CATSREGVSDEQFF. For the CDR3, the DNA is TGTGCCACCAGCAGAGAAGGGGTGAGTGACGAGCAGTTCTTC.

The rearrangement links TRBV4-1 to TRBJ2-7; 9 positions agree with TRBD2. The trim removed 0 bases at V and 2 bases at J, leaving 14 bases unmatched. CDR3 length equals 19 residues. CDR1 is MGHRA, CDR2 YSYEKL, per germline. The CDR3 nucleotides are TGCGCCAGCAGCCAAGATAAAATTGCTAGCGGGGCCCCCGCCTACGAGCAGTACTTC. It specifies CASSQDKIASGAPAYEQYF.

V and J are TRBV5-4 and TRBJ2-1; 7 nucleotides line up with TRBD1. After removal of 4 bases from V and 8 bases from J, the junction contained 15 bases not matched to a gene. The CDR3 spans 16 residues. Germline CDR1 SGHNT, CDR2 YYREEE (reference sequence). In DNA, the CDR3 is TGTGCCAGCAGCAGTCAGGGTTTTGAAGGGGGCCATGAGCAGTTCTTC. Protein: CASSSQGFEGGHEQFF.

The V and J genes are TRBV11-2 and TRBJ2-5; 10 nucleotides line up with TRBD1. V shed 2 bases and J 6 bases; nucleotides not matched to a gene: 6. CDR1 is SGHAT, CDR2 FQNNGV, per germline. The CDR3 covers 15 residues. The CDR3 reads CASSLWDRGQKTQYF. The CDR3 DNA is TGTGCCAGCAGCTTATGGGACAGGGGTCAAAAGACCCAGTACTTC.